What follows are 8 T cell receptor beta chains derived from one specimen sequenced in a study of blood T cell repertoires in COVID-19 (TCRdb year 2020). The library was made by the immunoSEQ multiplex PCR assay. Not all clones reach the TCRdb copy of this immuneACCESS table, which keeps in-frame sequences only. Checked studies attribute under half of the gap to unresolved V genes and leave the rest unexplained. Present in this sample are about 120,000 clones, approximately 81% of which were seen just once. Of the sample, around 4% is held by the ten largest clones. The specimen sequenced was peripheral blood. These receptors originate from a man between 60 and 70 years old with acute or convalescent COVID-19.

This clone was observed a handful of times. This CDR3 reads CASSYPIGRLSSYNEQFF. The CDR3 DNA sequence: TGTGCCAGCAGTTACCCTATTGGGCGTCTGAGCTCCTACAATGAGCAGTTCTTC. V and J are TRBV6-2 or TRBV6-3 and TRBJ2-1; D ambiguous. Per germline, CDR1 MNHEY and CDR2 SVGEGT. Trimming took off 2 bases at V and 0 bases at J, with 17 bases between the two ends. The CDR3 has 18 amino acids.

This clone showed up just a few times. The rearrangement joins TRBV12-3 or TRBV12-4 to TRBJ1-2; no firm D call. The CDR3 loop spans 12 amino acids. V was trimmed by 3 bases and J by 8 bases, leaving 10 bases between them. CDR3: CASSFENSGYTF. Here the CDR3 DNA reads TGTGCCAGCAGTTTTGAGAATTCGGGCTACACCTTC.

V gene TRBV4-3 combines with J gene TRBJ2-1; no clear D. Germline CDR1 and CDR2: LGHNA and YSLEER. CDR3 length: 12 amino acids. Between the trimmed V and J ends, which lost 1 base and 6 bases, there was a span of 4 bases. As DNA, the CDR3 is TGCGCCAGCAGCCAAGGAGCCAATGAGCAGTTCTTC. Translating gives CASSQGANEQFF.

The chain carries TRBV7-8 and TRBJ1-1; no definite D call. Germline V gene data show CDR1 as SGHVS and CDR2 as FQNEAQ. The CDR3 loop spans 11 amino acids. Deletions cut 4 bases from V and 3 bases from J, with 3 bases between. Here the CDR3 reads CASSSDTEAFF. The CDR3 DNA reads as TGTGCCAGCAGCTCTGACACTGAAGCTTTCTTT.

The sample holds one count of this clone. The junction differs from germline at one of its ends, possibly a read error. The chain has TRBV9 and TRBJ2-2; 11 nucleotides align to TRBD2. The CDR3 spans 16 residues. Germline V gene data show CDR1 as SGDLS and CDR2 as YYNGEE. CDR3 in amino acids: CASSRPSGRNAGELFF. For the CDR3, the DNA is TGTGCCAGCAGCAGGCCTAGCGGGAGGAACGCCGGGGAGCTGTTTTTT.

This sequence joins TRBV5-1 and TRBJ2-7; 7 bases align to TRBD1. J gave up 1 base and V 8 bases, and 15 bases lay outside the gene matches. CDR1 and CDR2 from the germline V gene are SGHRS and YFSETQ. The length of the CDR3 is 16 residues. Here the CDR3 reads CASSRDSLGSSYEQYF. As DNA, the CDR3 is TGCGCCAGTTCCCGGGACAGTCTGGGTTCGTCCTACGAGCAGTACTTC.

The chain links TRBV18 to TRBJ2-1; perhaps TRBD2 as D (5 bases). CDR3 length: 14 amino acids. CDR1 KGHSH and CDR2 LQKENI come from the germline V gene. Deletions cut 4 bases from V and 4 bases from J, with 11 bases between. The CDR3 coding sequence is TGTGCCAGCTCACTTAGCGAGTGGTACAATGAGCAGTTCTTC. Translating gives CASSLSEWYNEQFF.

The V call is TRBV27, the J call TRBJ2-1, with D tentatively TRBD2 (5 bases). Germline-derived CDR1 and CDR2 are MNHEY and SMNVEV (reference sequence). CDR3 length: 13 amino acids. With 2 bases removed from V and 9 bases from J, the gap between germline ends came to 11 bases. The CDR3 DNA is TGTGCCAGCAGTTTAGTTGAGGGTTTTGAGCAGTTCTTC. Encoded protein: CASSLVEGFEQFF.